The 15 T cell receptor beta chains given below trace back to one sample, sequenced in a study of T cell clonality in common variable immunodeficiency. Whole-study findings and limits: Fewer deletions and N-nucleotide insertions were reportedly seen in common variable immunodeficiency TCR beta sequences.

Clones were sequenced by immunoSEQ multiplex PCR, and TCRdb holds only the in-frame ones, with some missing. The repertoire consists of approximately 8,300 clones, none detected only once. These receptors lack a known antigen. Material: peripheral blood mononuclear cells. All receptors come from a human donor with common variable immunodeficiency.

The covered CDR3 bases are TGCAGCGTCGTTGGCCCAGGGTGCGCTGGC. This encodes CSVVGPGCAG. The entire CDR3 is CSVVGPGCAGYTF. The V gene is TRBV29-1, the J gene TRBJ1-2; TRBD1 might be the D (5 bases). The read ends 3 residues shy of where the CDR3 ends; the end is completed using the germline J gene. Germline V CDR1 and CDR2: SQVTM, ANQGSEA. Between the trimmed V and J ends, which lost 6 bases and 7 bases, there was a span of 18 bases. CDR3 length: 13 amino acids. The whole variable domain, remainder taken from reference TRBV29-1 and TRBJ1-2, is SAVISQKPSRDICQRGTSLTIQCQVDSQVTMMFWYRQQPGQSLTLIATANQGSEATYESGFVIDKFPISRPNLTFSTLTVSNMSPEDSSIYLCSVVGPGCAGYTFGSGTRLTVV.

This clone turned up a few times. The read terminates 3 residues before the CDR3 end, so the remaining end is supplied by the germline J gene. The chain couples TRBV10-2 to TRBJ2-5; 7 nucleotides line up with TRBD1. The trim removed 4 bases at V and 2 bases at J, leaving 1 base unmatched. The length of the CDR3 is 13 residues. Germline V gene lookup returns CDR1 WSHSY and CDR2 SAAADI. The CDR3 loop is CASSAGQQETQYF. The CDR3 bases that were read are TGCGCCAGCAGTGCGGGACAGCAAGAGACC.

This clone was seen ten or more times. Coverage ceases 3 residues before the CDR3 finishes, and the germline J gene fills in the end. The chain couples TRBV30 to TRBJ1-5; D might be TRBD1 (5 bases). The V end was cut by 4 bases, the J end by 8 bases, with 18 bases between. The CDR3 has 14 residues. Germline CDR1 GTSNPN, CDR2 SVGIG (reference sequence). CDR3 amino acids: CAWTSAGGGKPQHF. Incomplete CDR3 DNA: TGTGCCTGGACCTCCGCCGGGGGGGGGAAGCCC.

This clone was counted between two and nine times. Incomplete CDR3 DNA: TGTGCCAGTAGTATTGACAACCATGCTTATGGC. Its protein product is CASSIDNHAYG. In full, the CDR3 is CASSIDNHAYGYTF. The chain has TRBV19 and TRBJ1-2; no definite D call. The CDR3 extends 3 residues past the end of the read, so its final part is completed from the germline J gene. V was shortened by 3 bases and J by 5 bases, with 13 bases between the two germline ends. Looked up from germline, CDR1 is LNHDA and CDR2 is SQIVND (reference sequence). The CDR3 totals 14 residues.

This clone was observed at least ten times. Read data end 3 residues before the CDR3 end; the end is taken from the germline J gene. The V call is TRBV6-9, the J call TRBJ2-1, with 8 bases aligning to TRBD2. The CDR3 totals 18 residues. Germline V gene data show CDR1 as MNHGY and CDR2 as SVAAGI. With 3 bases clipped from V and 3 bases from J, the junction kept 13 bases outside the gene matches. CDR3 DNA, as far as it was read: TGTGCCAGCAGTTACGTTGTTAGCGGGGTTCCTTTCTACAATGAG. Translation: CASSYVVSGVPFYNE. The whole CDR3 region reads CASSYVVSGVPFYNEQFF.

This clone was seen many times. From the germline J gene comes the end of the CDR3, since the read stops 3 residues before it. The V call is TRBV4-1, the J call TRBJ2-3; weak D call: TRBD2 (5 bases). The CDR3 extends over 16 amino acids. V dropped 4 bases and J dropped 4 bases, with 18 bases sitting between them. Germline V gene lookup returns CDR1 MGHRA and CDR2 YSYEKL. The CDR3 reads CASSPQRRGRPDTQYF. The sequenced part of the CDR3 DNA is TGCGCCAGCAGCCCACAGCGGCGCGGACGGCCAGATACG.

A few counts support this clone. Read coverage stops 3 residues before the CDR3 terminus; the germline J gene supplies the remainder. This sequence joins TRBV7-2 and TRBJ2-6; D possibly corresponds to TRBD2 (7 bases). The CDR3 consists of 17 residues. Germline values: CDR1 SGHTA, CDR2 FQGNSA. Trimming removed 0 bases from V and 2 bases from J, with 11 bases in between. The part of the CDR3 DNA that was read is TGTGCCAGCAGCTTAGCGCTAGGGGGGGCTGGGGCCAACGTC. Its translation is CASSLALGGAGANV. The CDR3 in full is CASSLALGGAGANVLTF.

This clone was found many times. The read finishes 3 residues shy of the CDR3 end, and the germline J gene is used to complete it. The gene calls are TRBV7-2 and TRBJ2-2, with D perhaps matching TRBD1 (6 bases). The V gene lost 5 bases and the J gene lost 7 bases, with 14 bases spanning the gap. This CDR3 region has 14 residues. Germline loops: CDR1 SGHTA, CDR2 FQGNSA. Partial CDR3 DNA: TGTGCCAGCAGCCCCCAGGGGTCCCACGGGGAG. Its translation is CASSPQGSHGE. The full CDR3 protein reads CASSPQGSHGELFF.

This clone was seen repeatedly, ten times or more. A read error may account for a junction end that differs from germline. The CDR3 is CASSQDRTFFSYEQYF. CDR3 DNA, as far as it was read: TGCGCCAGCAGCCAAGACAGGACATTTTTCTCCTACGAG. This chain connects TRBV4-2 to TRBJ2-7; D might be TRBD1 (6 bases). The DNA ends 3 residues before the CDR3 does, and the rest of the CDR3 is filled in from the germline J gene. Germline V gene lookup returns CDR1 LGHNA and CDR2 YNFKEQ. The CDR3 has 16 amino acids.

This clone was detected ten times or more. Coverage ceases 3 residues before the CDR3 finishes, and the germline J gene fills in the end. The genes are TRBV7-2 and TRBJ2-3; D gene ambiguous. Per germline, CDR1 SGHTA and CDR2 FQGNSA. The CDR3 extends over 15 amino acids. Deletions cut 0 bases from V and 6 bases from J, with 13 bases between. CDR3: CASSLALPWRDTQYF. Partial CDR3 DNA: TGTGCCAGCAGCTTAGCGCTACCGTGGCGGGATACG. Supplemented by reference TRBV7-2 and TRBJ2-3, the full variable domain reads GAGVSQSPSNKVTEKGKDVELRCDPISGHTALYWYRQSLGQGLEFLIYFQGNSAPDKSGLPSDRFSAERTGGSVSTLTIQRTQQEDSAVYLCASSLALPWRDTQYFGPGTRLTVL.

This clone was detected many times. The CDR3 extends 3 residues past the end of the read, so its final part is completed from the germline J gene. The chain couples TRBV30 to TRBJ2-7; 8 bases match TRBD1. CDR1 is GTSNPN and CDR2 is SVGIG in the germline V gene (reference sequence). The V gene end was trimmed by 3 bases and the J gene end by 6 bases; junction bases not matched to a gene: 10. The CDR3 is 14 amino acids. The CDR3 sequence: CAWRSGQVLGEQYF. The covered CDR3 bases are TGTGCCTGGAGATCGGGACAGGTGCTCGGCGAG.

This clone is termed medium-sized (0.01 to 0.1%). The CDR3 extends 3 residues past the end of the read, so its final part is completed from the germline J gene. V gene TRBV10-3 combines with J gene TRBJ2-1, with 10 bases identical to TRBD2. The germline gives CDR1 ENHRY, CDR2 SYGVKD. The CDR3 is 15 amino acids. J lost 7 bases, V lost 2 bases, and 5 bases had no gene match. The CDR3 region is CAISEVTSGENEQFF. Partial CDR3 DNA: TGTGCCATCAGTGAGGTTACTAGCGGGGAGAATGAG.

By share of the sample, this clone is medium-sized (0.01 to 0.1%). The CDR3 end falls 3 residues outside the read, so it is completed with the germline J gene. The rearrangement joins TRBV18 to TRBJ2-2, with 7 bases lining up with TRBD1. V was clipped by 6 bases and J by 5 bases; unmatched bases: 6. In germline, CDR1 is KGHSH, CDR2 LQKENI. The CDR3 spans 14 residues. The sequenced part of the CDR3 DNA is TGTGCCAGCTCGCGAACAGGGGAAACCGGGGAG. Translated: CASSRTGETGE. The whole CDR3 sequence reads CASSRTGETGELFF.

This clone occurred many times. The DNA read from the CDR3 is TGTGCCAGACTAGCGGGAGAGGGCACAGATACG. This encodes CARLAGEGTDT. The CDR3 in full is CARLAGEGTDTQYF. The rearrangement uses TRBV2 and TRBJ2-3, with 11 bases identical to TRBD2. The CDR3 end lies 3 residues beyond the end of the read and is filled in from the germline J gene. The CDR3 is made up of 14 amino acids. Germline V CDR1 and CDR2: SNHLY, FYNNEI. With V trimmed by 9 bases and J by 1 base, 3 bases remained unmatched. The full variable domain, its missing parts supplied by reference TRBV2 and TRBJ2-3, is EPEVTQTPSHQVTQMGQEVILRCVPISNHLYFYWYRQILGQKVEFLVSFYNNEISEKSEIFDDQFSVERPDGSNFTLKIRSTKLEDSAMYFCARLAGEGTDTQYFGPGTRLTVL.

This clone was detected ten times or more. With the read ending 3 residues before the CDR3 end, the germline J gene is used to fill in that end. The V call is TRBV27, the J call TRBJ2-1; 8 bases map to TRBD1. J was trimmed by 6 bases and V by 4 bases; bases with no gene match: 11. The CDR3 runs to 16 residues. From germline, CDR1 is MNHEY and CDR2 SMNVEV (reference sequence). CDR3 amino acids: CASSSPSGTGRNEQFF. The DNA read from the CDR3 is TGTGCCAGCAGTTCGCCATCCGGGACAGGTCGCAATGAG.